A single sample is the source of the 8 T cell receptor beta chains below, sequenced in a study of blood T cell repertoires in COVID-19. This table comes from immunoSEQ multiplex PCR, and its TCRdb copy is limited to in-frame clones, with some not included. This table holds approximately 90,000 clones, 89% found once. The sample consisted of peripheral blood. Receptors originate from a man aged 50 or older with acute or convalescent COVID-19.

The chain joins TRBV5-1 to TRBJ1-4; 9 positions match TRBD1. This CDR3 has 15 amino acids. The germline gives CDR1 SGHRS, CDR2 YFSETQ. J lost 7 bases, V lost 4 bases, and 8 bases had no gene match. Written as DNA, the CDR3 is TGCGCCAGCAGCCCGGACAGGGGCGAGAGTGAAAAACTGTTTTTT. Translated, it gives CASSPDRGESEKLFF.

The chain has TRBV7-2 and TRBJ2-5; 10 positions match TRBD2. Germline trimming cut 5 bases from V and 1 base from J; bases unmatched to any gene: 7. This CDR3 comprises 16 residues. Per the germline V gene, CDR1 is SGHTA and CDR2 is FQGNSA. CDR3 protein: CASSGGSGGAQETQYF. Here the CDR3 DNA reads TGTGCCAGCAGCGGGGGCAGCGGGGGGGCCCAAGAGACCCAGTACTTC.

The chain couples TRBV2 to TRBJ1-1, with 8 bases identical to TRBD1. Germline V gives CDR1 SNHLY, CDR2 FYNNEI. V lost 7 bases, J lost 7 bases, and 11 bases stayed unmatched. The CDR3 loop spans 14 amino acids. This CDR3 reads CASNKRQGTSEAFF. The CDR3 DNA reads TGTGCCAGCAACAAACGACAGGGGACCAGTGAAGCTTTCTTT. The entire variable domain, with the rest obtained from reference TRBV2 and TRBJ1-1, is as follows: EPEVTQTPSHQVTQMGQEVILRCVPISNHLYFYWYRQILGQKVEFLVSFYNNEISEKSEIFDDQFSVERPDGSNFTLKIRSTKLEDSAMYFCASNKRQGTSEAFFGQGTRLTVV.

The chain joins TRBV28 to TRBJ1-6; 10 bases line up with TRBD1. J lost 11 bases, V lost 2 bases, and 3 bases had no gene match. The germline V gene has CDR1 MDHEN and CDR2 SYDVKM. The CDR3 consists of 14 residues. CDR3 amino acids: CASSLGTGDAPLHF. The CDR3 coding sequence is TGTGCCAGCAGTTTAGGGACAGGGGACGCACCCCTCCACTTT. The full variable domain, its missing parts supplied by reference TRBV28 and TRBJ1-6, is DVKVTQSSRYLVKRTGEKVFLECVQDMDHENMFWYRQDPGLGLRLIYFSYDVKMKEKGDIPEGYSVSREKKERFSLILESASTNQTSMYLCASSLGTGDAPLHFGNGTRLTVT.

This clone has a single count. The chain has TRBV5-5 and TRBJ2-5; 11 nucleotides agree with TRBD2. From germline, CDR1 is SGHKS and CDR2 YYEKEE (reference sequence). This CDR3 comprises 16 residues. V trimming: 3 bases; J trimming: 3 bases; junction bases outside the gene matches: 7. The CDR3, as DNA: TGTGCCAGCAGCTCTCTAGCGGGGGGCGCTAAAGAGACCCAGTACTTC. Translation: CASSSLAGGAKETQYF.

The V call is TRBV19, the J call TRBJ1-3, with D perhaps matching TRBD1 (5 bases). Per the germline V gene, CDR1 is LNHDA and CDR2 is SQIVND (reference sequence). This CDR3 region has 13 residues. V lost 9 bases and J lost 0, with 9 bases in between. The CDR3 coding sequence is TGTGCCAGCTCACAGGACTCTGGAAACACCATATATTTT. As protein: CASSQDSGNTIYF. The full variable domain, in which reference TRBV19 and TRBJ1-3 provide the parts outside the CDR3, is DGGITQSPKYLFRKEGQNVTLSCEQNLNHDAMYWYRQDPGQGLRLIYYSQIVNDFQKGDIAEGYSVSREKKESFPLTVTSAQKNPTAFYLCASSQDSGNTIYFGEGSWLTVV.

The chain combines TRBV20-1 with TRBJ2-1, with 8 bases identical to TRBD2. V gave up 4 bases and J gave up 10 bases; unmatched junction bases: 3. CDR1 is DFQATT, CDR2 SNEGSKA, per germline (reference sequence). CDR3 length equals 11 residues. The CDR3 is CSAKLAGEQFF. CDR3 DNA: TGCAGTGCTAAGTTAGCGGGGGAGCAGTTCTTC.

V usage is TRBV2 and J usage is TRBJ1-4; 8 nucleotides agree with TRBD1. The CDR3 spans 14 residues. After removal of 9 bases from V and 7 bases from J, the junction contained 10 bases not matched to a gene. The germline gives CDR1 SNHLY, CDR2 FYNNEI. CDR3 nucleotide sequence: TGTGCCAGTAAGAATACAGGGGGAGGTGAAAAACTGTTTTTT. This sequence encodes CASKNTGGGEKLFF.